A single sample gave rise to the 21 T cell receptor beta chains below, sequenced in a study of T cells in Graves' hyperthyroidism and ophthalmopathy. TCR beta CDR3 sequences were amplified from RNA transcripts. A first-round RT-PCR of the TCR CDR3 used the HTBI primer set. MiXCR was run by TCRdb on the multiplex PCR reads, yielding one entry per CDR3 protein. The data contain about 600,000 distinct CDR3 sequences, about a sixth of them singletons. Sequencing was carried out using blood. The receptor set was obtained from a woman aged 40 to 50 with Graves' ophthalmopathy.

This clonotype has a count of ten or more. This chain uses TRBV12-3 or TRBV12-4 with TRBJ1-3; weak D call: TRBD1 (6 bases). The CDR3 has 16 residues. V lost 3 bases and J lost 0, with 12 bases in between. The CDR3 reads CASSFAGALSGNTIYF. For the CDR3, the DNA is TGTGCCAGCAGTTTTGCAGGGGCACTCTCTGGAAACACCATATATTTT.

The chain combines TRBV11-2 with TRBJ2-3; TRBD2 matches at 10 bases. V lost 4 bases, J lost 5 bases, and 12 bases stayed unmatched. This CDR3 comprises 17 residues. Germline CDR1 SGHAT, CDR2 FQNNGV. CDR3 protein: CASSSDQRGGRRDTQYF. In nucleotides, the CDR3 is TGTGCCAGCAGCTCCGATCAGCGGGGGGGCAGGAGAGATACGCAGTATTTT.

This clonotype was picked up a small number of times. The chain carries TRBV4-1 and TRBJ2-2; weak D call: TRBD1 (6 bases). The CDR3 has 15 residues. Germline-derived CDR1 and CDR2 are MGHRA and YSYEKL. V lost 3 bases, J lost 4 bases, and 12 bases lay in between. The DNA for the CDR3 is TGCGCCAGCAGCCAGAGTGGACAGCTCACCGGGGAGCTGTTTTTT. It yields the protein CASSQSGQLTGELFF.

This clonotype was detected many times. This chain joins TRBV2 and TRBJ1-6; D gene uncertain. Looked up from germline, CDR1 is SNHLY and CDR2 is FYNNEI. V was cut by 3 bases and J by 7 bases, with 13 bases left in between. The CDR3 runs to 15 residues. The CDR3 DNA reads TGTGCCAGCAGTGATGAAGGGATAAGGAATTCACCCCTCCACTTT. It specifies CASSDEGIRNSPLHF.

In this sample, this clonotype turned up many times. The J gene is TRBJ1-1, the V gene TRBV9; D is possibly TRBD1 (6 bases). V dropped 0 bases and J dropped 6 bases, with 12 bases sitting between them. The CDR3 covers 14 residues. The germline V gene has CDR1 SGDLS and CDR2 YYNGEE. The CDR3 here is CASSVAGVGAEAFF. The CDR3 DNA follows: TGTGCCAGCAGCGTAGCAGGGGTTGGGGCTGAAGCTTTCTTT.

This rearrangement joins TRBV7-3 to TRBJ2-1, with D possibly called TRBD1 or TRBD2 (5 bases each). Trimming took 8 bases from V and 10 from J, leaving 15 bases between them. The CDR3 loop spans 12 amino acids. From germline, CDR1 is SGHTA and CDR2 FQGTGA. The CDR3 nucleotides are TGTGCCAGCGGCGGTTCTGGGGGAGAGCAGTTCTTC. Protein sequence: CASGGSGGEQFF.

This clonotype came up a few times. The V call is TRBV29-1, the J call TRBJ2-7; D is perhaps TRBD1 or TRBD2 (6 bases each). The CDR3 length is 15 residues. Per germline, CDR1 SQVTM and CDR2 ANQGSEA. With 0 bases removed from V and 5 bases from J, the gap between germline ends came to 17 bases. The CDR3 loop reads CSVEDRGAGRHEQYF. In DNA form, the CDR3 reads TGCAGCGTTGAAGATAGGGGGGCGGGGCGGCACGAGCAGTACTTC.

This clonotype was counted a single time. At one boundary the junction diverges from the germline segment, which might be a read error. The chain carries TRBV6-2 or TRBV6-3 and TRBJ1-2; D is unresolved. Germline loops: CDR1 MNHEY, CDR2 SVGEGT. The CDR3 is 14 amino acids. This CDR3 reads CASSSSLVYYGYTF. The DNA for the CDR3 is TGTGCCAGTAGTTCCTCTCTGGTTTACTATGGCTACACCTTC.

A word on this clonotype: A much larger clone differs by one base, so this may be a read error. This chain links TRBV27 with TRBJ2-1; D is unresolved. The J call may be in error: the DNA end matches TRBJ2-7 better. This CDR3 is built from 14 residues. Looked up from germline, CDR1 is MNHEY and CDR2 is SMNVEV (reference sequence). The CDR3 protein is CASNPTSSYNEQYF. The CDR3 region has the DNA TGTGCCAGCAATCCAACCAGCTCCTACAATGAGCAGTACTTC.

CDR3 coding DNA: TGTGCCAGCAGCTTTCGACTAGCGGGAAGGGGAGAGACCCAGTACTTC. This gives the protein CASSFRLAGRGETQYF. The gene calls are TRBV7-6 and TRBJ2-5; the match to TRBD2 covers 11 bases. Per germline, CDR1 SGHVS and CDR2 FNYEAQ. This CDR3 region has 16 residues. V was pared by 3 bases and J by 4 bases, with 7 bases of the junction left unmatched.

This clonotype was found many times. The chain has TRBV9 and TRBJ1-4; no clear D gene. Trimming took off 0 bases at V and 0 bases at J, with 9 bases between the two ends. Germline V gene lookup returns CDR1 SGDLS and CDR2 YYNGEE. The CDR3 covers 16 residues. The CDR3 region is CASSVGQFATNEKLFF. CDR3 sequence (DNA): TGTGCCAGCAGCGTAGGGCAGTTCGCAACTAATGAAAAACTGTTTTTT.

This clonotype was seen repeatedly, ten times or more. The chain combines TRBV20-1 with TRBJ2-7, with 9 bases lining up with TRBD2. CDR3 length: 14 amino acids. Looked up from germline, CDR1 is DFQATT and CDR2 is SNEGSKA (reference sequence). J gave up 2 bases and V 0 bases, and 2 bases lay outside the gene matches. CDR3 sequence reads: CSAREAGGTYEQYF. CDR3 nucleotide sequence: TGCAGTGCTAGAGAAGCGGGGGGCACCTACGAGCAGTACTTC.

This clonotype was recorded many times. This rearrangement joins TRBV30 to TRBJ2-1; unclear D gene. Germline V gene sequence: CDR1 GTSNPN, CDR2 SVGIG (reference sequence). The V gene lost 0 bases and the J gene lost 9 bases, with 6 bases spanning the gap. This CDR3 spans 11 amino acids. DNA for the CDR3: TGTGCCTGGAGTGTCGTCTTTGAGCAGTTCTTC. As protein: CAWSVVFEQFF.

In its sample, this clonotype was seen a few times. V usage is TRBV27 and J usage is TRBJ1-5; 10 bases align to TRBD1. The CDR3 runs to 18 residues. Germline trimming cut 6 bases from V and 6 bases from J; bases unmatched to any gene: 17. Looked up from germline, CDR1 is MNHEY and CDR2 is SMNVEV (reference sequence). The CDR3 bases are TGTGCCAGCAGCCGCTACGATCCCGGGACAGGGGTCCGTCAGCCCCAGCATTTT. Translation: CASSRYDPGTGVRQPQHF.

In this sample, this clonotype turned up a few times. The CDR3 region has the DNA TGCGCCAGCAGCCGCGACAGGGAGGGTAGCTACACCTTC. The encoded protein is CASSRDREGSYTF. The chain combines TRBV5-1 with TRBJ1-2; 7 bases agree with TRBD1. CDR1 SGHRS and CDR2 YFSETQ come from the germline V gene. Trimming removed 4 bases from V and 9 bases from J; junction bases left unmatched: 9. CDR3 length equals 13 residues.

At least ten counts were recorded for this clonotype. The rearrangement uses TRBV13 and TRBJ2-1; D is unresolved. This CDR3 region has 13 residues. In germline, CDR1 is PRHDT, CDR2 FYEKMQ (reference sequence). Trimming pared 7 bases from V and 0 bases from J, leaving 7 bases between. CDR3 in amino acids: CASKKSSYNEQFF. CDR3 coding DNA: TGTGCCAGCAAAAAAAGCTCCTACAATGAGCAGTTCTTC.

V usage is TRBV19 and J usage is TRBJ2-1; possible D gene TRBD1, 6 bases. The CDR3 runs 14 residues. Germline V CDR1 and CDR2: LNHDA, SQIVND (reference sequence). V was cut by 1 base and J by 8 bases, with 12 bases left in between. The CDR3 spells CASSIANRVDEQFF. In nucleotides, the CDR3 is TGTGCCAGTAGTATAGCGAACAGGGTGGATGAGCAGTTCTTC.

This clonotype was observed many times. CDR3 sequence reads: CASSHRQNTEAFF. The CDR3 region has the DNA TGTGCCAGCAGCCACCGACAAAACACTGAAGCTTTCTTT. J is TRBJ1-1 and V is TRBV3-1, with D uncertain. V was trimmed by 3 bases and J by 2 bases, leaving 7 bases between them. This CDR3 has 13 amino acids. Looked up from germline, CDR1 is LGHDT and CDR2 is YNNKEL (reference sequence).

This clonotype was detected a few times. The V gene is TRBV7-9, the J gene TRBJ2-2, with a possible D match to TRBD2 (5 bases). Trimming removed 6 bases from V and 5 bases from J, with 16 bases in between. The V gene's germline CDR1 is SEHNR and CDR2 FQNEAQ (reference sequence). This CDR3 has 15 amino acids. The CDR3 sequence is CASRLSGSGTGELFF. For the CDR3, the DNA is TGTGCCAGCAGGTTGTCGGGGAGTGGGACCGGGGAGCTGTTTTTT.

This clonotype was counted a few times. V usage is TRBV5-1 and J usage is TRBJ2-4; D is perhaps TRBD2 (6 bases). CDR3 length: 15 residues. V was trimmed by 3 bases and J by 2 bases, leaving 12 bases between them. Looked up from germline, CDR1 is SGHRS and CDR2 is YFSETQ. In nucleotides, the CDR3 is TGCGCCAGCAGCTCAAGGGAGGACCCCAAAAACATTCAGTACTTC. As protein: CASSSREDPKNIQYF.

The chain carries TRBV12-3 or TRBV12-4 and TRBJ1-2; no clear D gene. CDR3 length: 14 residues. V was shortened by 7 bases and J by 0 bases, with 12 bases between the two germline ends. The CDR3 spells CASTLEGANYGYTF. The CDR3 region has the DNA TGTGCCAGCACCTTAGAGGGAGCTAACTATGGCTACACCTTC.